The 21 T cell receptor beta chains below all came from one sample that was sequenced in a study of HIV-infected patients and healthy controls. From the 5' RACE reads, TCRdb called clonotypes with MiXCR, one entry per CDR3 protein. In the table there are almost 65,000 distinct CDR3 sequences, around 21% of which are singletons. The sample comprised CD4+ T cells from blood. These receptors all stem from a human donor in good health.

The table lists this clonotype with many counts. The chain has TRBV20-1 and TRBJ1-1; 8 bases map to TRBD1. CDR1 and CDR2 from the germline V gene are DFQATT and SNEGSKA (reference sequence). Trimming at V came to 0 bases and at J to 6 bases, leaving 6 bases not matched to a gene. This CDR3 contains 14 residues. The DNA of the CDR3 is TGCAGTGCTAGAGATAGGACAGGGCACGCTGAAGCTTTCTTT. It encodes CSARDRTGHAEAFF.

This rearrangement joins TRBV3-1 to TRBJ1-1; weak D call: TRBD1 (6 bases). The CDR3 is 18 amino acids. The V gene's germline CDR1 is LGHDT and CDR2 YNNKEL (reference sequence). Trimming took off 0 bases at V and 2 bases at J, with 19 bases between the two ends. The CDR3 protein is CASSQEFGRQATNTEAFF. In DNA, the CDR3 is TGTGCCAGCAGCCAAGAATTTGGCCGACAGGCCACCAACACTGAAGCTTTCTTT.

This clonotype was seen many times. The genes are TRBV5-4 and TRBJ2-3, with a possible D match to TRBD1 (5 bases). The CDR3 totals 15 residues. V dropped 4 bases and J dropped 1 base, with 13 bases sitting between them. The germline CDR1 and CDR2 sequences are SGHNT and YYREEE (reference sequence). DNA for the CDR3: TGTGCCAGCAGCAGAAAACAGGCTGGCACAGATACGCAGTATTTT. Amino acid sequence: CASSRKQAGTDTQYF.

In DNA, the CDR3 is TGCGCCAGCAGCCAACCGATTTTAAGGGACACTGAAGCTTTCTTT. It specifies CASSQPILRDTEAFF. This chain links TRBV4-1 with TRBJ1-1; D gene unclear. V dropped 2 bases and J dropped 3 bases, with 13 bases sitting between them. The germline V gene has CDR1 MGHRA and CDR2 YSYEKL. There are 15 residues in the CDR3.

This chain links TRBV30 with TRBJ1-1; TRBD1 might be the D (6 bases). The CDR3 totals 16 residues. The V and J ends lost 0 bases and 0 bases respectively, with 14 bases between them. From germline, CDR1 is GTSNPN and CDR2 SVGIG (reference sequence). The CDR3 loop reads CAWSVRKGHLNTEAFF. CDR3 nucleotides: TGTGCCTGGAGTGTACGGAAGGGACACCTGAACACTGAAGCTTTCTTT.

This clonotype appeared many times. V is TRBV7-9 and J is TRBJ1-2; D might be TRBD1 (5 bases). Germline V gene lookup returns CDR1 SEHNR and CDR2 FQNEAQ (reference sequence). This CDR3 has 14 amino acids. The V gene lost 4 bases and the J gene lost 4 bases, with 13 bases spanning the gap. This CDR3 is CASSYGGSRYGYTF. For the CDR3, the DNA is TGTGCCAGCAGCTACGGGGGGTCCCGCTATGGCTACACCTTC. Based on the CDR3 plus reference TRBV7-9 and TRBJ1-2, the full variable domain is DTGVSQNPRHKITKRGQNVTFRCDPISEHNRLYWYRQTLGQGPEFLTYFQNEAQLEKSRLLSDRFSAERPKGSFSTLEIQRTEQGDSAMYLCASSYGGSRYGYTFGSGTRLTVV.

V and J are TRBV19 and TRBJ2-7, with TRBD2 matching over 12 bases. The CDR3 covers 17 residues. The V segment lost 3 bases and the J segment 5 bases; nucleotides outside the gene matches: 11. From germline, CDR1 is LNHDA and CDR2 SQIVND (reference sequence). CDR3 coding DNA: TGTGCCAGTAGTATTCTCCGTCCGACTAGCGGGAGCCACGAGCAGTACTTC. Translation gives CASSILRPTSGSHEQYF.

The rearrangement links TRBV29-1 to TRBJ2-3; 7 bases fit TRBD1. Germline V CDR1 and CDR2: SQVTM, ANQGSEA. The CDR3 is 11 amino acids. Trimming at V came to 7 bases and at J to 6 bases, leaving 4 bases not matched to a gene. The CDR3: CSAMTGDTQYF. In nucleotides, the CDR3 is TGCAGCGCAATGACAGGGGATACGCAGTATTTT.

The genes are TRBV10-3 and TRBJ1-2; D remains unclear. This CDR3 comprises 15 residues. The V end lost 0 bases, the J end lost 4 bases, and 12 bases lay between the germline ends. From germline, CDR1 is ENHRY and CDR2 SYGVKD. CDR3 DNA sequence: TGTGCCATCAGTGAGTCCTACCTGAGGAGCTATGGCTACACCTTC. This translates into CAISESYLRSYGYTF.

At least ten counts were recorded for this clonotype. The chain recombines TRBV29-1 with TRBJ1-1; TRBD1 might be the D (5 bases). CDR1 and CDR2 from the germline V gene are SQVTM and ANQGSEA. The CDR3 totals 11 residues. V dropped 4 bases and J dropped 7 bases, with 10 bases sitting between them. The CDR3 reads CSVGRGVEAFF. DNA of the CDR3: TGCAGCGTTGGGAGGGGTGTTGAAGCTTTCTTT.

This sequence joins TRBV19 and TRBJ2-2, with D unclear. The V end lost 3 bases, the J end lost 3 bases, and 2 bases lay between the germline ends. The CDR3 loop spans 12 amino acids. CDR1 and CDR2 (germline): LNHDA, SQIVND (reference sequence). CDR3 region: CASSMYTGELFF. In DNA form, the CDR3 reads TGTGCCAGTAGTATGTACACCGGGGAGCTGTTTTTT.

The chain joins TRBV3-1 to TRBJ1-2; unclear D gene. The CDR3 totals 13 residues. The V end lost 6 bases, the J end lost 3 bases, and 11 bases lay between the germline ends. Germline-derived CDR1 and CDR2 are LGHDT and YNNKEL (reference sequence). DNA of the CDR3: TGTGCCAGCAGGTCGGACGGCTACTATGGCTACACCTTC. Translated, it gives CASRSDGYYGYTF. Complete variable domain (other parts from reference TRBV3-1 and TRBJ1-2): DTAVSQTPKYLVTQMGNDKSIKCEQNLGHDTMYWYKQDSKKFLKIMFSYNNKELIINETVPNRFSPKSPDKAHLNLHINSLELGDSAVYFCASRSDGYYGYTFGSGTRLTVV.

The chain recombines TRBV7-2 with TRBJ1-1; D is unclear. Looked up from germline, CDR1 is SGHTA and CDR2 is FQGNSA. V shed 7 bases and J shed 0 bases, with 9 bases lying between them. The CDR3 length is 13 residues. CDR3: CASKIRMNTEAFF. The CDR3 bases are TGTGCCAGCAAGATCAGGATGAACACTGAAGCTTTCTTT.

This clonotype has only a few counts. The J gene is TRBJ2-2, the V gene TRBV7-3; the D gene is possibly TRBD2 (5 bases). V was pared by 0 bases and J by 3 bases, with 5 bases between. Germline V lookup: CDR1 SGHTA, CDR2 FQGTGA. CDR3 size: 14 residues. The CDR3 DNA is TGTGCCAGCAGCTTAACGAGGGACACCGGGGAGCTGTTTTTT. Translation gives CASSLTRDTGELFF.

The genes are TRBV9 and TRBJ2-2; no clear D. Germline values: CDR1 SGDLS, CDR2 YYNGEE. The CDR3 has 14 residues. V lost 0 bases to trimming and J lost 6 bases, with 9 bases between them. The CDR3, as DNA: TGTGCCAGCAGCGTAGATGGGATCCCCGGGGAGCTGTTTTTT. This translates into CASSVDGIPGELFF.

This clonotype was counted only a few times. The genes are TRBV12-3 or TRBV12-4 and TRBJ1-4, with 7 bases aligning to TRBD1. V gave up 5 bases and J gave up 5 bases; unmatched junction bases: 5. The CDR3 runs to 14 residues. CDR3 sequence reads: CASSPGGANEKLFF. CDR3 nucleotide sequence: TGTGCCAGCAGTCCAGGGGGGGCGAATGAAAAACTGTTTTTT.

A few counts support this clonotype. This rearrangement joins TRBV20-1 to TRBJ2-3; 12 nucleotides agree with TRBD2. Trimming at V came to 4 bases and at J to 5 bases, leaving 13 bases not matched to a gene. CDR1 is DFQATT, CDR2 SNEGSKA, per germline (reference sequence). This CDR3 has 17 residues. The CDR3 is CSATPGASGRAGDTQYF. CDR3 bases: TGCAGTGCTACCCCTGGGGCTAGCGGGAGGGCCGGAGATACGCAGTATTTT.

This clonotype was observed a handful of times. This chain uses TRBV7-2 with TRBJ1-2; D is uncertain. CDR3 length: 14 residues. Looked up from germline, CDR1 is SGHTA and CDR2 is FQGNSA. Trimming took off 1 base at V and 1 base at J, with 7 bases between the two ends. DNA of the CDR3: TGTGCCAGCAGCTTAGGGCTGGTTAACTATGGCTACACCTTC. Translated, it gives CASSLGLVNYGYTF. Complete variable domain (other parts from reference TRBV7-2 and TRBJ1-2): GAGVSQSPSNKVTEKGKDVELRCDPISGHTALYWYRQSLGQGLEFLIYFQGNSAPDKSGLPSDRFSAERTGGSVSTLTIQRTQQEDSAVYLCASSLGLVNYGYTFGSGTRLTVV.

At least ten counts were recorded for this clonotype. The V call is TRBV6-5, the J call TRBJ2-5; TRBD2 agrees at 7 bases. This CDR3 spans 16 amino acids. Germline CDR1 and CDR2: MNHEY and SVGAGI. V was pared by 0 bases and J by 1 base, with 5 bases of the junction left unmatched. CDR3 region: CASSYSGGRAQETQYF. As DNA, the CDR3 is TGTGCCAGCAGTTACTCGGGGGGGAGAGCCCAAGAGACCCAGTACTTC.

The V call is TRBV9, the J call TRBJ2-1; TRBD1 aligns across 8 bases. V dropped 4 bases and J dropped 2; count of bases not matched to a gene: 11. This CDR3 has 17 amino acids. Per germline, CDR1 SGDLS and CDR2 YYNGEE. The CDR3 reads CASSPIWTGRAYNEQFF. CDR3 nucleotides: TGTGCCAGCAGCCCAATTTGGACAGGGCGCGCCTACAATGAGCAGTTCTTC.

V and J are TRBV14 and TRBJ2-1, with TRBD2 matching over 9 bases. CDR1 is SGHDN, CDR2 FVKESK, per germline. The V segment lost 1 base and the J segment 8 bases; nucleotides outside the gene matches: 12. This CDR3 region has 17 residues. CDR3 amino acids: CASSQGVSGSLYDEQFF. The CDR3 bases are TGTGCCAGCAGCCAAGGTGTTAGCGGGAGTCTTTATGATGAGCAGTTCTTC.